The present entry profiles one TCR beta chain with its context. Its target antigen remains unknown. Base quality data are lacking; no much larger clone is found one base away. TCRbeta CDR3 regions were amplified from genomic DNA by means of the immunoSEQ Assay, a bias-controlled multiplex PCR. As for how the authors treated the data: The number of nucleated cells in each sample was estimated from the amplification of reference gene primers within the assay. Sequence reads were collapsed and filtered to measure the absolute abundance of every unique TCRbeta CDR3 rearrangement. For each sample, productive Simpson clonality was calculated by taking the square root of Simpson's diversity index across productive rearrangements. Not all clones reach the TCRdb copy of this immuneACCESS table, which keeps in-frame sequences only. Checked studies attribute under half of the gap to unresolved V genes and leave the rest unexplained. V and J calls and clone size are as listed in that table; D and trimming were resolved from the DNA. This sample holds approximately 300,000 clones; 80% to 95% were observed only once. Together, the top ten hold nearly 7% of the sample.

This entry is derived from a study of blood T cell repertoires in COVID-19 (dated by TCRdb to between 2020 and 2021). With regard to the full study: Samples from collaborators originated in the United States, Italy and Spain and spanned both the acute and convalescent phases of COVID-19. The prospective study material was composed of cDNA or gDNA derived from T cells, B-cell-depleted T cells, or PBMCs. The dataset comprised deeply sampled blood TCRbeta repertoires from subjects exposed to, actively infected with, or recovered from COVID-19. The repertoires were released in a freely available public database intended as a resource for research on the immune response to SARS-CoV-2. Samples were obtained from the ongoing ImmuneRACE study (first 160 participants) and from about 1,300 subjects provided by 6 global collaborators. Sample metadata almost always included a de-identified subject ID, COVID-19 status, age in years and sex. Where available, HLA class I and class II types were taken from metadata supplied by the sample provider and were not determined by assay-based typing.

The investigation overall reported the following: The amount of clinical and demographic metadata varied by source and participant and was provided uncurated.

One collaborating source in Seattle enrolled patients during active infection and followed them longitudinally through the course of disease. Whole blood was collected in K2EDTA tubes by collaborating institutions according to the institutions' own protocols. For TCRbeta analysis, collaborators shipped samples as frozen whole blood, isolated PBMCs, or DNA extracted from either of those sample types. The origin of this receptor is a woman under 40 with COVID-19, enrolled during active disease. Sequencing input: peripheral blood.

The encoded CDR3 is CASSRRQSTNEKLFF. The DNA sequence follows: TGTGCCAGCAGCAGGAGACAGTCAACTAATGAAAAACTGTTTTTT. The chain is assembled from TRBV5-6 and TRBJ1-4, and the D gene may be TRBD1, 5 bases matching. Looking up the germline V gene yields CDR1 SGHDT and CDR2 YYEEEE. V loses 4 bases of germline sequence and J loses 0 bases, and the interval between the two ends is 10 bases. The CDR3 covers 15 residues, taking in both the cysteine and the phenylalanine. Only the CDR3 part of the read is kept: 45 bases, read in frame from the first base.